The T cell receptor beta chain under discussion was sequenced for a study of blood T cell repertoires in COVID-19. About the research overall: Acute and convalescent COVID-19 samples came from the United States, Italy and Spain. PBMCs, B-cell-depleted T cells, or T cells provided the cDNA or gDNA that made up the material.

V dropped 7 bases and J dropped 3; count of bases not matched to a gene: 8. The CDR3 totals 15 residues. The germline V gene has CDR1 SEHNR and CDR2 FQNEAQ (reference sequence). Authors' methods: Reference gene primer amplification gave nucleated cell count estimates. Measured with immunoSEQ multiplex PCR; TCRdb has only the in-frame clones, and not every one. That table is the source of V, J and clone size, and D and trimming were worked out from the DNA. This sample yields about 100,000 clones, of which 80% are seen a single time; less than 35% belongs to the top ten. The chain combines TRBV7-9 with TRBJ1-4; 7 bases match TRBD1. Sequenced sample: peripheral blood. The receptor's source is a man in his 70s with active or convalescent COVID-19. The CDR3 loop is CASTFPTGSNEKLFF. CDR3 coding DNA: TGTGCCAGCACCTTTCCGACAGGGTCTAATGAAAAACTGTTTTTT.